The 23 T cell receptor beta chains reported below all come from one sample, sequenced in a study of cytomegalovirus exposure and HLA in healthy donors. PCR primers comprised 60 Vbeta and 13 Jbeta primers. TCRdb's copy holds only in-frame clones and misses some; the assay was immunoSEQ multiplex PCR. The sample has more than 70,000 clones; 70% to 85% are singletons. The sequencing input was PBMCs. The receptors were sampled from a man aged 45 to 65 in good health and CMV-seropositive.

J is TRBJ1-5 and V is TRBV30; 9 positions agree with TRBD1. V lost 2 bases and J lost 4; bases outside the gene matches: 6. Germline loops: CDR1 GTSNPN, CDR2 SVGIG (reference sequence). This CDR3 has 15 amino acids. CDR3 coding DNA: TGTGCCTGGAGTAAAGGGACAGGGAGGAATCAGCCCCAGCATTTT. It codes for CAWSKGTGRNQPQHF.

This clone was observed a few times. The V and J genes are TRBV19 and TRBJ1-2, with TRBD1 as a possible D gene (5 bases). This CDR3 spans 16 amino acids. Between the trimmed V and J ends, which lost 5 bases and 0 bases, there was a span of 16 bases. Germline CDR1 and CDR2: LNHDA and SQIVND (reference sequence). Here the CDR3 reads CASSVSGMVANYGYTF. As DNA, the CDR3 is TGTGCCAGTAGTGTATCAGGGATGGTCGCTAACTATGGCTACACCTTC.

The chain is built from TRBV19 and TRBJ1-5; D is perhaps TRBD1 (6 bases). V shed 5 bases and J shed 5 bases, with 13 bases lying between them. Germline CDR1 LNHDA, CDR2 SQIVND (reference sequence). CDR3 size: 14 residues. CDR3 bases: TGTGCCAGTAGTTTGGGACAATTTTATCAGCCCCAGCATTTT. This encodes CASSLGQFYQPQHF. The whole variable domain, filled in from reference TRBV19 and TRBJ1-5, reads DGGITQSPKYLFRKEGQNVTLSCEQNLNHDAMYWYRQDPGQGLRLIYYSQIVNDFQKGDIAEGYSVSREKKESFPLTVTSAQKNPTAFYLCASSLGQFYQPQHFGDGTRLSIL.

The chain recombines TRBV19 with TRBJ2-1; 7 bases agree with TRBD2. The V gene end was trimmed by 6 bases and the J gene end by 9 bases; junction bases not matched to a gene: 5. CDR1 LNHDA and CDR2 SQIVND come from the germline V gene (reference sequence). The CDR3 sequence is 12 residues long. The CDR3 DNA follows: TGTGCCAGTAGCAGGACTAGTTCTGAGCAGTTCTTC. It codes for CASSRTSSEQFF.

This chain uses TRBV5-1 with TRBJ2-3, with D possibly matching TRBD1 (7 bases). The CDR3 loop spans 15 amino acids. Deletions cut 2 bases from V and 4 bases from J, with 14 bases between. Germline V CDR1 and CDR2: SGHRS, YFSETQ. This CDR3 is CASSLGGPGADTQYF. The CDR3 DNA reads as TGCGCCAGCAGCTTAGGGGGCCCGGGGGCAGATACGCAGTATTTT.

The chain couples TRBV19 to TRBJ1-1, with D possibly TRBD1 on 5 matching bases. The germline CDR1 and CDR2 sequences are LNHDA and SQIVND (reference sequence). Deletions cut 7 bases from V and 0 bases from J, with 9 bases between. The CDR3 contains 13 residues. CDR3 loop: CASKGRLNTEAFF. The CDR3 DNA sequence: TGTGCCAGTAAGGGGCGCCTGAACACTGAAGCTTTCTTT.

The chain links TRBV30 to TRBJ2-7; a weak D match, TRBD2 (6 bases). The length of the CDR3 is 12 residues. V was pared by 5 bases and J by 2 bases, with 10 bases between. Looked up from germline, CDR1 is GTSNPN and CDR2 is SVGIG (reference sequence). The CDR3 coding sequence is TGTGCCTGGTCGACTAGTACCTACGAGCAGTACTTC. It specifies CAWSTSTYEQYF.

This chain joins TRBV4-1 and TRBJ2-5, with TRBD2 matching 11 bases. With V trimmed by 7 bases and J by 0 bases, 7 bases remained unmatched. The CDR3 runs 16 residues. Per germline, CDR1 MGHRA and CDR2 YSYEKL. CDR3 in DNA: TGCGCCAGCACCCTCGGACTAGCGGGCAACCAAGAGACCCAGTACTTC. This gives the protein CASTLGLAGNQETQYF.

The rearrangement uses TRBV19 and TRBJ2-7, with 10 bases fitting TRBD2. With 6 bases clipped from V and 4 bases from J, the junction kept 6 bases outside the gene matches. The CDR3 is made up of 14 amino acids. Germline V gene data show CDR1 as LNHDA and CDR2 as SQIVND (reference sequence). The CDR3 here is CASRQLAGTYEQYF. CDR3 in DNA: TGTGCCAGTAGACAACTAGCGGGAACTTACGAGCAGTACTTC.

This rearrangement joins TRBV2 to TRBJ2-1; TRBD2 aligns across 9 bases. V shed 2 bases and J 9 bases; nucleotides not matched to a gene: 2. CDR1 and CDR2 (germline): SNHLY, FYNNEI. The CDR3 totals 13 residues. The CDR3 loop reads CASSERREGEQFF. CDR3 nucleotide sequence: TGTGCCAGCAGTGAACGGCGGGAGGGTGAGCAGTTCTTC.

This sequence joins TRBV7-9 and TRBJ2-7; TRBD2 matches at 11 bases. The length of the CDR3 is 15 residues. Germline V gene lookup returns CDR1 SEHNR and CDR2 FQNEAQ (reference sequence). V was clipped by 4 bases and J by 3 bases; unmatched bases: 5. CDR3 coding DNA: TGTGCCAGCAGCTCAACTAGCGGGAGCCTCTACGAGCAGTACTTC. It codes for CASSSTSGSLYEQYF.

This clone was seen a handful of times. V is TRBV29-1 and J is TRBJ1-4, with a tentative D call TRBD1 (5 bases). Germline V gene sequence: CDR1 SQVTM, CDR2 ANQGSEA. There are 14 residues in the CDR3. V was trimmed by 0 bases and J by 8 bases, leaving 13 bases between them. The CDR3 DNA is TGCAGCGTTGAAGACCCGGGGGGAAGGGAAAAACTGTTTTTT. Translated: CSVEDPGGREKLFF. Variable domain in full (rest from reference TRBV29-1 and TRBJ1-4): SAVISQKPSRDICQRGTSLTIQCQVDSQVTMMFWYRQQPGQSLTLIATANQGSEATYESGFVIDKFPISRPNLTFSTLTVSNMSPEDSSIYLCSVEDPGGREKLFFGSGTQLSVL.

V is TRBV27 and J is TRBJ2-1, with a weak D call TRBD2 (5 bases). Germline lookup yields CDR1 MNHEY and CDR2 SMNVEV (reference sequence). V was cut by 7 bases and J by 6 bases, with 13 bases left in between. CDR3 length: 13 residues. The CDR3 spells CASKGALLNEQFF. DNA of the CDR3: TGTGCCAGCAAGGGAGCGTTACTCAATGAGCAGTTCTTC.

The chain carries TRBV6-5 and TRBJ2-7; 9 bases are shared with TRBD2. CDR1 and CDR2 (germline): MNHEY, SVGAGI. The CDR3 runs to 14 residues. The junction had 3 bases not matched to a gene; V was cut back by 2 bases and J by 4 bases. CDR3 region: CASSYVAGGYEQYF. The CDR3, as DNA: TGTGCCAGCAGTTACGTGGCGGGAGGGTACGAGCAGTACTTC.

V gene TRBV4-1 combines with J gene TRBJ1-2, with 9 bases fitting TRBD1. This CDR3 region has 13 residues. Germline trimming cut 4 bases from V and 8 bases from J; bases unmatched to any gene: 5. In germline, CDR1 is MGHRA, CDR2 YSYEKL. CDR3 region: CASSREDRGGYTF. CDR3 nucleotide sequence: TGCGCCAGCAGCCGAGAGGACAGGGGCGGCTACACCTTC.

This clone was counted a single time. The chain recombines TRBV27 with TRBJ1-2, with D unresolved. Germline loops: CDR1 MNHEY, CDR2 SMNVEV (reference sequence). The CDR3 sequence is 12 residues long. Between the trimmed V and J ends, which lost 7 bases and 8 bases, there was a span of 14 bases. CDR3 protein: CASTSGGDGYTF. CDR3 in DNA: TGTGCCAGCACCTCTGGCGGAGACGGCTACACCTTC.

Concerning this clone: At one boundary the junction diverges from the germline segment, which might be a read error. The CDR3 protein is CVSSGRQGASAGNTIYF. The CDR3 bases are TGTGTCAGCAGCGGGCGACAGGGGGCTTCGGCTGGAAACACCATATATTTT. V usage is TRBV7-9 and J usage is TRBJ1-3, with 10 nucleotides matching TRBD1. The CDR3 sequence is 17 residues long. CDR1 and CDR2 from the germline V gene are SEHNR and FQNEAQ (reference sequence).

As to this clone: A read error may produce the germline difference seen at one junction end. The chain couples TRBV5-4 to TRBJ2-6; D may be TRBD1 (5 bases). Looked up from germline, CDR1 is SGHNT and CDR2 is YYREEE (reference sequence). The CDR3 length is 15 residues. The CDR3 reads CASSLIGSGANGLTF. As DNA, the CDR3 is TGTGCCAGCAGCTTGATAGGGTCTGGGGCCAACGGCCTGACTTTC.

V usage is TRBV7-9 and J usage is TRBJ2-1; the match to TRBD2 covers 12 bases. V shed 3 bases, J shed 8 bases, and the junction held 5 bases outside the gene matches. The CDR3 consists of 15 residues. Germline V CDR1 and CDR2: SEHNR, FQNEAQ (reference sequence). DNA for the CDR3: TGTGCCAGCAGCTTTTGGACTAGCGGGATCGATGAGCAGTTCTTC. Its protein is CASSFWTSGIDEQFF.

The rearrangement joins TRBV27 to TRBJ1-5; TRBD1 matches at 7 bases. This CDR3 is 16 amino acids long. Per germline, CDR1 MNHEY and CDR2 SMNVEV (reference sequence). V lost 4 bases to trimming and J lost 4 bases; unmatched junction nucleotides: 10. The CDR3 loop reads CASSSALTGRNQPQHF. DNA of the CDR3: TGTGCCAGCAGTTCCGCCCTGACAGGGCGGAATCAGCCCCAGCATTTT.

Written as DNA, the CDR3 is TGTGCCAGCAGCCCCCGGACTCCACCCAGCACAGATACGCAGTATTTT. Its translation is CASSPRTPPSTDTQYF. This chain joins TRBV7-2 and TRBJ2-3; perhaps TRBD2 as D (5 bases). This CDR3 has 16 residues. V dropped 5 bases and J dropped 0 bases, with 15 bases sitting between them. Germline CDR1 is SGHTA and CDR2 is FQGNSA.

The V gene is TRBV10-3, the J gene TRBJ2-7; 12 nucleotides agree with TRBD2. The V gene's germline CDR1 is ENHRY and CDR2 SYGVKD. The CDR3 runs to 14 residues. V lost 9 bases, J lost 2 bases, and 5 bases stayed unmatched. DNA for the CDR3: TGTGCCATGAAAACTAGCGGGGGGACCTACGAGCAGTACTTC. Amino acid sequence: CAMKTSGGTYEQYF.

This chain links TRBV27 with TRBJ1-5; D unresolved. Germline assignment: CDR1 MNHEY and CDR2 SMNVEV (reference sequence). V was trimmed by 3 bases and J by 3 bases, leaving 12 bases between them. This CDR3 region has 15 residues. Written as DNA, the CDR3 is TGTGCCAGCAGTTTGTTCGGGTTTTCCAATCAGCCCCAGCATTTT. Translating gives CASSLFGFSNQPQHF.